These 7 T cell receptor beta chains were all obtained from the same sample, sequenced in a study of OX40 agonist ivuxolimab in advanced cancers. Method: immunoSEQ multiplex PCR; TCRdb's copy keeps in-frame clones and lacks some. The table includes under 200,000 clones, around 94% detected once. The sample in question was CD4+ or CD8+ T cells sorted from blood, obtained in a trial of the OX40 agonist ivuxolimab. All receptors derive from an adult with an advanced solid tumor such as melanoma, head and neck, liver or kidney cancer.

This chain joins TRBV5-6 and TRBJ2-7, with 9 positions matching TRBD2. Losses at the gene ends were 2 bases for V and 1 base for J; bases not matched to a gene: 4. This CDR3 has 15 residues. CDR1 and CDR2 (germline): SGHDT, YYEEEE. The CDR3 region is CASSFGGRASYEQYF. DNA of the CDR3: TGTGCCAGCAGCTTTGGCGGGAGGGCTTCCTACGAGCAGTACTTC. Using reference TRBV5-6 and TRBJ2-7 for the parts outside the CDR3, the full variable domain is DAGVTQSPTHLIKTRGQQVTLRCSPKSGHDTVSWYQQALGQGPQFIFQYYEEEERQRGNFPDRFSGHQFPNYSSELNVNALLLGDSALYLCASSFGGRASYEQYFGPGTRLTVT.

V is TRBV9 and J is TRBJ2-3, with 9 bases matching TRBD2. The CDR3 spans 16 residues. Germline loops: CDR1 SGDLS, CDR2 YYNGEE. The V gene end was trimmed by 5 bases and the J gene end by 2 bases; junction bases not matched to a gene: 9. Written as DNA, the CDR3 is TGTGCCAGCAGGGCGGACAGCGGGAGGTACACAGATACGCAGTATTTT. Translating it yields CASRADSGRYTDTQYF. The full variable domain, rest sourced from reference TRBV9 and TRBJ2-3, is DSGVTQTPKHLITATGQRVTLRCSPRSGDLSVYWYQQSLDQGLQFLIQYYNGEERAKGNILERFSAQQFPDLHSELNLSSLELGDSALYFCASRADSGRYTDTQYFGPGTRLTVL.

The chain has TRBV6-4 and TRBJ1-5; TRBD1 is a possible D gene (6 bases). This CDR3 region has 13 residues. The V gene's germline CDR1 is MRHNA and CDR2 SNTAGT. The V and J ends lost 7 bases and 6 bases respectively, with 13 bases between them. The CDR3 protein is CASTRQAIQPQHF. CDR3 coding DNA: TGTGCCAGCACGAGACAGGCGATTCAGCCCCAGCATTTT.

V gene TRBV29-1 combines with J gene TRBJ1-1; D is uncertain. Per the germline V gene, CDR1 is SQVTM and CDR2 is ANQGSEA. The CDR3 is 13 residues long. V dropped 6 bases and J dropped 0 bases, with 11 bases sitting between them. Written as DNA, the CDR3 is TGCAGCGTGACCGAGACCCTGAACACTGAAGCTTTCTTT. Its protein is CSVTETLNTEAFF.

The CDR3 DNA reads as TGTGCCAGCAGGGAACCGGGACAGGGTACAGATACGCAGTATTTT. This sequence encodes CASREPGQGTDTQYF. V and J are TRBV27 and TRBJ2-3, with 9 bases lining up with TRBD1. This CDR3 is built from 15 residues. Looked up from germline, CDR1 is MNHEY and CDR2 is SMNVEV (reference sequence). The ends lost 6 bases at V and 3 bases at J; junction bases unmatched: 7.

The CDR3 is CASRSGGGFYGYTF. The CDR3 bases are TGTGCCAGCAGGAGCGGTGGGGGCTTCTATGGCTACACCTTC. V usage is TRBV27 and J usage is TRBJ1-2; possible D gene TRBD1, 6 bases. The V gene lost 6 bases and the J gene lost 4 bases, with 15 bases spanning the gap. This CDR3 is built from 14 residues. Looked up from germline, CDR1 is MNHEY and CDR2 is SMNVEV (reference sequence).

This chain joins TRBV28 and TRBJ1-2; tentatively, D is TRBD1 (6 bases). The CDR3 covers 15 residues. CDR1 MDHEN and CDR2 SYDVKM come from the germline V gene. Trimming left V 2 bases short and J 0 bases short, with 10 bases between. The CDR3 loop is CASSLGQPTNYGYTF. The CDR3 DNA follows: TGTGCCAGCAGTTTAGGACAGCCCACTAACTATGGCTACACCTTC.